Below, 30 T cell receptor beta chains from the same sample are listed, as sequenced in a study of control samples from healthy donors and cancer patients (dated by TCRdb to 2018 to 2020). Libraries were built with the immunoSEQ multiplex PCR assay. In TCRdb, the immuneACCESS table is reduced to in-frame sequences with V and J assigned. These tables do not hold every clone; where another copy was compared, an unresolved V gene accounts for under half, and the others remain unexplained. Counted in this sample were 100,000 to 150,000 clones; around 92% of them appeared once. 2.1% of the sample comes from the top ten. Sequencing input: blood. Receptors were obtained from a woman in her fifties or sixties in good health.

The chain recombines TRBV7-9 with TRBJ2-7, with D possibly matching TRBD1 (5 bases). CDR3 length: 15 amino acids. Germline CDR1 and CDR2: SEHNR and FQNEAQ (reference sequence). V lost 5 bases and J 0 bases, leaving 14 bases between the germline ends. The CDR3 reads CASSSRQGNSYEQYF. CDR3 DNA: TGTGCCAGCAGCAGTAGGCAGGGAAACTCCTACGAGCAGTACTTC.

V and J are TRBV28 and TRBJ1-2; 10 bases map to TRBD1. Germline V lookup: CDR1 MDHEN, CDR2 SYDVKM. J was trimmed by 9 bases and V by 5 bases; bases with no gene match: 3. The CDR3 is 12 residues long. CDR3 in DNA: TGTGCCAGCAGTCGACAGGGGGCCCGCTACACCTTC. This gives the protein CASSRQGARYTF.

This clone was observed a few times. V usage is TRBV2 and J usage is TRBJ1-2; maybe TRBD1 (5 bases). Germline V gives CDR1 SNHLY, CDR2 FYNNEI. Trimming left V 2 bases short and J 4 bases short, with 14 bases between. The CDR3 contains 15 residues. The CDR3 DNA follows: TGTGCCAGCAGTGAACAGGGAGATGACGGCTATGGCTACACCTTC. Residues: CASSEQGDDGYGYTF.

The CDR3 is CASRNSRSSYNEQFF. In DNA, the CDR3 is TGTGCCAGCAGGAATTCTAGAAGCTCCTACAATGAGCAGTTCTTC. V usage is TRBV13 and J usage is TRBJ2-1; D gene unclear. V lost 6 bases to trimming and J lost 0 bases, with 12 bases between them. CDR1 and CDR2 from the germline V gene are PRHDT and FYEKMQ (reference sequence). This CDR3 is built from 15 residues.

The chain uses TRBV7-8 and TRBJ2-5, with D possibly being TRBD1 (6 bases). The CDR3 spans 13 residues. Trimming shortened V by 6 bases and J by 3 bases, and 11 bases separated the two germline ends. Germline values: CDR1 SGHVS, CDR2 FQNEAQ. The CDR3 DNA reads TGTGCCAGCAGACAACAGGGTGAAGAGACCCAGTACTTC. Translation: CASRQQGEETQYF.

CDR3 in DNA: TGTGCCAGCAGCGTACTAGCGGGGGGTGCGAACACCGGGGAGCTGTTTTTT. Translating it yields CASSVLAGGANTGELFF. The genes are TRBV13 and TRBJ2-2; 12 nucleotides agree with TRBD2. V lost 5 bases to trimming and J lost 0 bases; unmatched junction nucleotides: 4. The CDR3 totals 17 residues. From germline, CDR1 is PRHDT and CDR2 FYEKMQ (reference sequence). Together with reference TRBV13 and TRBJ2-2, the CDR3 gives the full variable domain: AAGVIQSPRHLIKEKRETATLKCYPIPRHDTVYWYQQGPGQDPQFLISFYEKMQSDKGSIPDRFSAQQFSDYHSELNMSSLELGDSALYFCASSVLAGGANTGELFFGEGSRLTVL.

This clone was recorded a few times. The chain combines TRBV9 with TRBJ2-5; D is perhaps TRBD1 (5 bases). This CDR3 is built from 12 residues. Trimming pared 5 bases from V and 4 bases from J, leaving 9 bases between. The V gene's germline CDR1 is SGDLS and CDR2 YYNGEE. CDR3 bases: TGTGCCAGCAGTCGTAGGGGAGAGACCCAGTACTTC. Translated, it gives CASSRRGETQYF.

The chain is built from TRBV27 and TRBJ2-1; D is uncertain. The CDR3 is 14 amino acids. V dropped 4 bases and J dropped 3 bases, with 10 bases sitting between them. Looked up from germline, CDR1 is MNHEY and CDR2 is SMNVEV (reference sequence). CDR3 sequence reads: CASSSLPSYNEQFF. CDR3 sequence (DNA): TGTGCCAGCAGTTCCCTCCCCAGCTACAATGAGCAGTTCTTC.

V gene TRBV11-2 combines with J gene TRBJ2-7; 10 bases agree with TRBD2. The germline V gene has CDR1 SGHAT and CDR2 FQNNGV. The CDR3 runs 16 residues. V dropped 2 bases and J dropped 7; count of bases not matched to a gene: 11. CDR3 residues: CASSLTHSGRGKEQYF. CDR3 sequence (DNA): TGTGCCAGCAGCTTAACCCACAGCGGGAGGGGGAAAGAGCAGTACTTC. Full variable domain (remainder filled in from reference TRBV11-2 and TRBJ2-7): EAGVAQSPRYKIIEKRQSVAFWCNPISGHATLYWYQQILGQGPKLLIQFQNNGVVDDSQLPKDRFSAERLKGVDSTLKIQPAKLEDSAVYLCASSLTHSGRGKEQYFGPGTRLTVT.

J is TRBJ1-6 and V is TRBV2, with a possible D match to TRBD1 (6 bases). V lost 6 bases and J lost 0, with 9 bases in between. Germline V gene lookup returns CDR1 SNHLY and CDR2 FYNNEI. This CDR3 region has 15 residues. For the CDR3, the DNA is TGTGCCAGCAGGGACAGAGGCTCCTATAATTCACCCCTCCACTTT. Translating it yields CASRDRGSYNSPLHF. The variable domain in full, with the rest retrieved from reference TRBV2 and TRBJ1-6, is EPEVTQTPSHQVTQMGQEVILRCVPISNHLYFYWYRQILGQKVEFLVSFYNNEISEKSEIFDDQFSVERPDGSNFTLKIRSTKLEDSAMYFCASRDRGSYNSPLHFGNGTRLTVT.

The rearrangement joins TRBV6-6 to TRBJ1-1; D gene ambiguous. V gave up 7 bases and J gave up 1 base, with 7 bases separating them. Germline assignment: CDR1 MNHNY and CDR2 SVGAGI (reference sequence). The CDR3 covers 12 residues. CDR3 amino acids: CASKGTNTEAFF. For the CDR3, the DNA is TGTGCCAGCAAGGGCACGAACACTGAAGCTTTCTTT.

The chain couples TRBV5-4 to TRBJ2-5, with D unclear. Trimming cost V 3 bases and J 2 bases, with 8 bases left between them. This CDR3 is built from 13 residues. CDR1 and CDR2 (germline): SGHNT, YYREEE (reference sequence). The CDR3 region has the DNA TGTGCCAGCAGCTACGAACAGCAAGAGACCCAGTACTTC. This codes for CASSYEQQETQYF.

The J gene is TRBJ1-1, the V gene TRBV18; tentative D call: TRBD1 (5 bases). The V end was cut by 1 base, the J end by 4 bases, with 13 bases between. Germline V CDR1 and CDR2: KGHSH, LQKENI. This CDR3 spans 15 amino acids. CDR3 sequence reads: CASSPLAGWGTEAFF. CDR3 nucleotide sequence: TGTGCCAGCTCACCACTGGCAGGGTGGGGCACTGAAGCTTTCTTT.

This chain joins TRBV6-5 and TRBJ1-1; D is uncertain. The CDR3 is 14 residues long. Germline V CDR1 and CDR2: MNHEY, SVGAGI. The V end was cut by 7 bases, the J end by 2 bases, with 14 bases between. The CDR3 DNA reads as TGTGCCAGCACTCCGGAAGCACAAAACACTGAAGCTTTCTTT. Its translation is CASTPEAQNTEAFF.

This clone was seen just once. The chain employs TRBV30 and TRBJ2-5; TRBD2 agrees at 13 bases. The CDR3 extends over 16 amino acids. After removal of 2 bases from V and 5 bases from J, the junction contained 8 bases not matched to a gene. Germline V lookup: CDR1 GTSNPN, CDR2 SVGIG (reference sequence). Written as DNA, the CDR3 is TGTGCCTGGAGTTTGGGACTAGCGGGGCTCGCGGAGACCCAGTACTTC. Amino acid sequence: CAWSLGLAGLAETQYF.

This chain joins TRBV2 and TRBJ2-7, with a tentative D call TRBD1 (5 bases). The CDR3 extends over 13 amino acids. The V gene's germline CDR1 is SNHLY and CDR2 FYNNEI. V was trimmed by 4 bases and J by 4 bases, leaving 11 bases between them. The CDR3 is CASSGRQIYEQYF. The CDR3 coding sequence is TGTGCCAGCAGTGGTAGACAGATATACGAGCAGTACTTC.

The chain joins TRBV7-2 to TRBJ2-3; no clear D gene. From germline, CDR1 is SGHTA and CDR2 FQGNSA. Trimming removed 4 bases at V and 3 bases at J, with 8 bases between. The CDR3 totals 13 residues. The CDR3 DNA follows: TGTGCCAGCAGCTCAGAGGTGACAGATACGCAGTATTTT. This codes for CASSSEVTDTQYF.

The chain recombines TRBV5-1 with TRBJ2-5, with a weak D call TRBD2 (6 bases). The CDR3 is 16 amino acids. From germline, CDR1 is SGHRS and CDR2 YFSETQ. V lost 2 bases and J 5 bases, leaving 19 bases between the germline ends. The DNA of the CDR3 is TGCGCCAGCAGCTTAAGTCACGGGAGCGGTTGGGAGACCCAGTACTTC. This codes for CASSLSHGSGWETQYF. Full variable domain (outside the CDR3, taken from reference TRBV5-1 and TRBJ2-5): KAGVTQTPRYLIKTRGQQVTLSCSPISGHRSVSWYQQTPGQGLQFLFEYFSETQRNKGNFPGRFSGRQFSNSRSEMNVSTLELGDSALYLCASSLSHGSGWETQYFGPGTRLLVL.

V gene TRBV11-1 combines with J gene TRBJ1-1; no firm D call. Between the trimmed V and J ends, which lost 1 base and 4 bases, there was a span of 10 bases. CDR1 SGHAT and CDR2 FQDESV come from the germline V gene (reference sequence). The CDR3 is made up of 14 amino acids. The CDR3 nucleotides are TGTGCCAGCAGCTTAGGCCCTTTCGGCACTGAAGCTTTCTTT. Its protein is CASSLGPFGTEAFF.

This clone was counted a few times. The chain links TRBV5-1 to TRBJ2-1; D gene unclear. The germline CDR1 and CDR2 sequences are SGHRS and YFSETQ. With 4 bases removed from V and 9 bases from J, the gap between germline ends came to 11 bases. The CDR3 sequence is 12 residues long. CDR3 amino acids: CASSPDLSEQFF. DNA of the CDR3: TGCGCCAGCAGCCCTGACTTGAGTGAGCAGTTCTTC.

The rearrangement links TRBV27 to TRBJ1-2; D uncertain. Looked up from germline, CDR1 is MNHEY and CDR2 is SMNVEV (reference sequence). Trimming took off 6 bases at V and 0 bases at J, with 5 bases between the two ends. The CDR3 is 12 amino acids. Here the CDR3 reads CASSRSNYGYTF. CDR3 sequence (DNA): TGTGCCAGCAGCCGCTCTAACTATGGCTACACCTTC.

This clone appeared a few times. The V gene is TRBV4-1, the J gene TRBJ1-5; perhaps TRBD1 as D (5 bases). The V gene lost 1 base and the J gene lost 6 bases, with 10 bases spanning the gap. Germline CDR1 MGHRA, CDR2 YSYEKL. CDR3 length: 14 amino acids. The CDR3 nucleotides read TGCGCCAGCAGCCAAGTTCCAGGGAGTCAGCCCCAGCATTTT. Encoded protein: CASSQVPGSQPQHF.

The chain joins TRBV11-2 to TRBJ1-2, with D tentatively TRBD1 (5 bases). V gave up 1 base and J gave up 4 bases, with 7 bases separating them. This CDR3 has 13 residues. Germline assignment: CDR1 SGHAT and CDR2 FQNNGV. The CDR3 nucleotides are TGTGCCAGCAGCTTAGGAAGGGGCTATGGCTACACCTTC. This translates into CASSLGRGYGYTF.

Here the CDR3 reads CASSYMTGFGYTF. CDR3 in DNA: TGTGCCAGCAGTTACATGACAGGGTTTGGCTACACCTTC. The chain couples TRBV6-5 to TRBJ1-2; TRBD1 matches 7 bases. Losses at the gene ends were 2 bases for V and 7 bases for J; bases not matched to a gene: 4. The CDR3 is 13 amino acids. The V gene's germline CDR1 is MNHEY and CDR2 SVGAGI.

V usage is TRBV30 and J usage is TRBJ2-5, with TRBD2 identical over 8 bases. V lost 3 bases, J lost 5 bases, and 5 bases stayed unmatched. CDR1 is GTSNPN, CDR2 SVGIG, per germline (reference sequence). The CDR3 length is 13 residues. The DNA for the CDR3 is TGTGCCTGGAGAAAAGCGGGAGAGGAGACCCAGTACTTC. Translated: CAWRKAGEETQYF.

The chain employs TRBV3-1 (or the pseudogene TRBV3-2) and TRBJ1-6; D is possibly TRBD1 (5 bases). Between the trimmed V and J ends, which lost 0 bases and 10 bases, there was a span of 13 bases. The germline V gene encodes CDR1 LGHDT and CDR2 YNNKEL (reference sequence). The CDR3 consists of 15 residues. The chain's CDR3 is CASSQEPGNNSPLHF. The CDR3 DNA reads TGTGCCAGCAGCCAAGAACCAGGGAACAACTCACCCCTCCACTTT.

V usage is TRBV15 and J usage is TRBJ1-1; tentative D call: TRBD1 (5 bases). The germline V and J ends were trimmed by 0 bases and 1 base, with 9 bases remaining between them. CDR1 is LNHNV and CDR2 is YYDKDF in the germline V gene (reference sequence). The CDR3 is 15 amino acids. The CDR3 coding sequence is TGTGCCACCAGCAGAGATCCCACAGGGAACACTGAAGCTTTCTTT. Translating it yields CATSRDPTGNTEAFF. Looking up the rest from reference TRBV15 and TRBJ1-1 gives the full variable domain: DAMVIQNPRYQVTQFGKPVTLSCSQTLNHNVMYWYQQKSSQAPKLLFHYYDKDFNNEADTPDNFQSRRPNTSFCFLDIRSPGLGDTAMYLCATSRDPTGNTEAFFGQGTRLTVV.

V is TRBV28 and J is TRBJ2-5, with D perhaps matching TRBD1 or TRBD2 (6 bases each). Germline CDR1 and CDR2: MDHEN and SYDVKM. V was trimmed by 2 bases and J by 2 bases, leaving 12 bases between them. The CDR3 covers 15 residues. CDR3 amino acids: CASSLGQTRQETQYF. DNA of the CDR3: TGTGCCAGCAGTTTAGGACAGACTAGGCAAGAGACCCAGTACTTC.

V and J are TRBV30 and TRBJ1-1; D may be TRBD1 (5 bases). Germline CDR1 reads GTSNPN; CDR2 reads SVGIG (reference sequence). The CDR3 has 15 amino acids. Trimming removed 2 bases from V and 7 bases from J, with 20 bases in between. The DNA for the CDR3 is TGTGCCTGGAGTACCATAGGGCTTGGGGACGATGAAGCTTTCTTT. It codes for CAWSTIGLGDDEAFF.

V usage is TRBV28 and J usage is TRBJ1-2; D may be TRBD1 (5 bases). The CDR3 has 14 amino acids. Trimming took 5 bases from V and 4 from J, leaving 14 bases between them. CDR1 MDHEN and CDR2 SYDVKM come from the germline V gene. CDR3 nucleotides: TGTGCCAGCAGTCGAATCGACAGTATCTATGGCTACACCTTC. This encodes CASSRIDSIYGYTF.